The subject of this entry is one T cell receptor beta chain. No antigen is known for it. Subsequent to less than twelve days of culture, CD4+ T cells were isolated. BNT162b2 vaccine or mRNA-1273 vaccine was given to participants in two doses. Between the trimmed V and J ends, which lost 6 bases and 7 bases, there was a span of 13 bases. The CDR3 is 12 amino acids. Germline CDR1 and CDR2: MNHEY and SVGAGI. This record belongs to a study of vaccination effects on CD4 cells after COVID-19. Study conclusions and caveats: Among infection- and vaccine-induced clones, marked clonal contraction occurred late after vaccination.

TCRdb's table, derived via immunoSEQ multiplex PCR, lists solely in-frame clones and lacks some. The sample records 50,000 to 70,000 clones, under 80% being singletons. The material was CD4+ T cells from PBMCs cultured without peptide, obtained after COVID-19 vaccination. The V gene is TRBV6-5, the J gene TRBJ2-7; D is unresolved. This TCR came from a human donor who received a COVID-19 vaccine. The CDR3 DNA follows: TGTGCCAGCAGCAACCCCGGTATGGAGCAGTACGTC. Encoded protein: CASSNPGMEQYV.